This passage covers 14 T cell receptor beta chains from one sample sequenced in a study of CD8+CD57+ T cells in acquired aplastic anemia. The template for TCR beta VDJ and CDR3 sequence profiling was genomic DNA. In TCRdb, the reads were re-called with MiXCR into one record per CDR3 protein. The sample includes 160,000 or so distinct CDR3 sequences, about half of them seen just once. Whoever was chosen for sequencing had shown CD8+CD57+ cell expansion by flow cytometry. The sequenced sample was sorted CD4+, CD8+, or CD8+CD57+ T cells (not recorded which) from PBMCs. The receptors shown here come from a human donor with aplastic anemia.

Many counts were recorded for this clonotype. At one boundary the junction diverges from the germline segment, which might be a read error. The rearrangement links TRBV11-2 to TRBJ2-3; 10 nucleotides agree with TRBD1. Looked up from germline, CDR1 is SGHAT and CDR2 is FQNNGV. The CDR3 extends over 14 amino acids. The CDR3 DNA is TGTGCCAGCAGCGTAGACAGGGGGCAGGATACGCAGTATTTT. This encodes CASSVDRGQDTQYF.

This clonotype was observed at least ten times. The chain links TRBV12-3 or TRBV12-4 to TRBJ1-5; D unclear. This CDR3 is built from 16 residues. V was pared by 5 bases and J by 3 bases, with 17 bases between. The CDR3 sequence: CASSPRPGGTNQPQHF. DNA of the CDR3: TGTGCCAGCAGTCCACGTCCTGGCGGAACCAATCAGCCCCAGCATTTT.

The table lists this clonotype with many counts. This chain connects TRBV19 to TRBJ1-3; the D is unclear. The V gene's germline CDR1 is LNHDA and CDR2 SQIVND (reference sequence). CDR3 length: 16 amino acids. V was pared by 5 bases and J by 0 bases, with 14 bases between. For the CDR3, the DNA is TGTGCCAGTAGTGACGTCCTGGGGAGCTCTGGAAACACCATATATTTT. Residues: CASSDVLGSSGNTIYF.

This clonotype was picked up one time. The chain recombines TRBV19 with TRBJ2-3; 16 bases map to TRBD2. Germline loops: CDR1 LNHDA, CDR2 SQIVND (reference sequence). V was clipped by 6 bases and J by 4 bases; unmatched bases: 4. There are 16 residues in the CDR3. This CDR3 is CASRPGLAGGADTQYF. Written as DNA, the CDR3 is TGTGCCAGTAGACCGGGACTAGCGGGGGGGGCAGATACGCAGTATTTT.

Turning to this clonotype: Its ends do not fully match the called genes, so a read error is possible. This chain connects TRBV6-2 or TRBV6-3 to TRBJ2-1, with 10 bases lining up with TRBD2. Germline CDR1 reads MNHEY; CDR2 reads SVGEGT. The CDR3 loop spans 15 amino acids. CDR3 DNA: TGTGCCAGCGGTTATGGACTAGCGGTTTACAATGAGCAGTTCTTC. This codes for CASGYGLAVYNEQFF.

The chain has TRBV19 and TRBJ1-3; the D gene is possibly TRBD1 (5 bases). CDR3 length: 14 residues. Germline V lookup: CDR1 LNHDA, CDR2 SQIVND (reference sequence). The V end was cut by 5 bases, the J end by 0 bases, with 8 bases between. The CDR3 sequence: CASSSQVSGNTIYF. In DNA form, the CDR3 reads TGTGCCAGTAGTTCACAGGTCTCTGGAAACACCATATATTTT.

Worth noting for this clonotype: A much larger clone differs from this one at a single base, so this may be a read error. The gene calls are TRBV5-5 and TRBJ2-5; D is unresolved. CDR1 and CDR2 from the germline V gene are SGHKS and YYEKEE (reference sequence). The CDR3 covers 12 residues. In DNA form, the CDR3 reads TGTACCAGCAGCACCTACCAAGAGACCCAGTACTTC. Translated: CTSSTYQETQYF.

V is TRBV5-4 and J is TRBJ2-2; possibly TRBD1 for D (5 bases). Looked up from germline, CDR1 is SGHNT and CDR2 is YYREEE (reference sequence). The V gene lost 6 bases and the J gene lost 2 bases, with 14 bases spanning the gap. The CDR3 has 15 residues. Here the CDR3 reads CASTFGAQNTGELFF. The CDR3 DNA sequence: TGTGCCAGCACCTTTGGGGCCCAAAACACCGGGGAGCTGTTTTTT.

The chain uses TRBV6-1 and TRBJ2-7; a possible D gene is TRBD2 (6 bases). The CDR3 has 15 residues. Germline values: CDR1 MNHNS, CDR2 SASEGT. V was shortened by 7 bases and J by 2 bases, with 18 bases between the two germline ends. Here the CDR3 DNA reads TGTGCCAGCACCCACGCCCGGGGGATAGCCTACGAGCAGTACTTC. The encoded protein is CASTHARGIAYEQYF.

This clonotype came up many times. The gene calls are TRBV7-3 and TRBJ2-1; D is ambiguous. CDR1 is SGHTA and CDR2 is FQGTGA in the germline V gene. The CDR3 has 16 residues. Trimming left V 0 bases short and J 0 bases short, with 9 bases between. The CDR3 region has the DNA TGTGCCAGCAGCTTAACGCCCCCCGGCTCCTACAATGAGCAGTTCTTC. Its protein product is CASSLTPPGSYNEQFF.

This chain links TRBV7-2 with TRBJ2-3; 8 bases line up with TRBD1. This CDR3 region has 13 residues. Germline loops: CDR1 SGHTA, CDR2 FQGNSA. The V and J ends lost 6 bases and 4 bases, in that order; junction bases with no gene match: 3. The CDR3 DNA reads TGTGCCAGCAGTGTACAGGGGGCAGATACGCAGTATTTT. Translated: CASSVQGADTQYF. The variable domain in full, with the rest retrieved from reference TRBV7-2 and TRBJ2-3, is GAGVSQSPSNKVTEKGKDVELRCDPISGHTALYWYRQSLGQGLEFLIYFQGNSAPDKSGLPSDRFSAERTGGSVSTLTIQRTQQEDSAVYLCASSVQGADTQYFGPGTRLTVL.

This clonotype was seen at least ten times. The rearrangement links TRBV2 to TRBJ1-1, with 7 bases aligning to TRBD1. After removal of 6 bases from V and 6 bases from J, the junction contained 7 bases not matched to a gene. This CDR3 spans 13 amino acids. Germline CDR1 and CDR2: SNHLY and FYNNEI. The CDR3 loop is CASRSTGDAEAFF. The CDR3 region has the DNA TGTGCCAGCAGATCAACAGGGGACGCTGAAGCTTTCTTT.

V usage is TRBV5-1 and J usage is TRBJ2-7; 11 positions match TRBD1. The germline V gene encodes CDR1 SGHRS and CDR2 YFSETQ. The J segment lost 7 bases and the V segment lost 0 bases, leaving 6 bases of the junction unmatched. The CDR3 contains 15 residues. The DNA of the CDR3 is TGCGCCAGCAGCTTGGGAGGGACAGGGGGTGCGGAGCAGTACGTC. The encoded protein is CASSLGGTGGAEQYV.

The rearrangement uses TRBV29-1 and TRBJ2-7; a weak D match, TRBD1 (6 bases). Germline CDR1 SQVTM, CDR2 ANQGSEA. The V end lost 5 bases, the J end lost 5 bases, and 19 bases lay between the germline ends. The CDR3 runs 14 residues. For the CDR3, the DNA is TGCAGCGTTTCTTGGAGGACAGTCGCACACGAGCAGTACTTC. Its translation: CSVSWRTVAHEQYF.